The 10 T cell receptor beta chains below were found in one sample sequenced in a study of cytomegalovirus exposure and HLA in healthy donors. The PCR used 60 Vbeta and 13 Jbeta primers. Sequencing was performed with immunoSEQ multiplex PCR; in TCRdb, only in-frame clones are kept and a portion is missing. The sample records over 150,000 clones, about 81% being singletons. The material sequenced was PBMCs. Receptors originate from a girl aged 2 to 9 in good health and CMV-seropositive.

The rearrangement uses TRBV6-1 and TRBJ2-1; 9 nucleotides align to TRBD1. Per the germline V gene, CDR1 is MNHNS and CDR2 is SASEGT. This CDR3 region has 15 residues. V lost 4 bases, J lost 8 bases, and 9 bases stayed unmatched. The CDR3 coding sequence is TGTGCCAGCAGTGCAGCGGCGGGACAGGGCTATGAGCAGTTCTTC. It codes for CASSAAAGQGYEQFF.

The V gene is TRBV27, the J gene TRBJ2-5; D gene ambiguous. The CDR3 loop spans 11 amino acids. V lost 8 bases, J lost 4 bases, and 8 bases lay in between. Germline loops: CDR1 MNHEY, CDR2 SMNVEV (reference sequence). In DNA, the CDR3 is TGTGCCAGCCATACGGGAGAGACCCAGTACTTC. Amino acids: CASHTGETQYF.

The chain links TRBV18 to TRBJ2-7, with D possibly matching TRBD1 (6 bases). Germline V lookup: CDR1 KGHSH, CDR2 LQKENI. V lost 4 bases and J 1 base, leaving 17 bases between the germline ends. The CDR3 sequence is 16 residues long. The CDR3 DNA follows: TGTGCCAGCTCACTCCCCGGACAGCCTCGTTCCTACGAGCAGTACTTC. Translating it yields CASSLPGQPRSYEQYF.

This chain joins TRBV5-4 and TRBJ2-6; no definite D call. The V gene's germline CDR1 is SGHNT and CDR2 YYREEE (reference sequence). The V end was cut by 0 bases, the J end by 2 bases, with 3 bases between. The CDR3 loop spans 14 amino acids. The CDR3 is CASSLVAGANVLTF. Here the CDR3 DNA reads TGTGCCAGCAGCTTGGTAGCTGGGGCCAACGTCCTGACTTTC.

This chain uses TRBV19 with TRBJ2-3, with D possibly TRBD2 on 5 matching bases. The CDR3 sequence is 12 residues long. Trimming pared 8 bases from V and 6 bases from J, leaving 12 bases between. CDR1 LNHDA and CDR2 SQIVND come from the germline V gene (reference sequence). CDR3 sequence: CASRLPSDTQYF. DNA for the CDR3: TGTGCCAGTCGCCTTCCTAGCGATACGCAGTATTTT.

V and J are TRBV5-1 and TRBJ2-5; 8 positions agree with TRBD1. The J call is uncertain, as TRBJ2-7 better fits the DNA end. The CDR3 spans 13 residues. Germline-derived CDR1 and CDR2 are SGHRS and YFSETQ. CDR3 DNA: TGCGCCAGCACTGGACAGGGTTCCTACGAGCAGTACTTC. Translating it yields CASTGQGSYEQYF.

The table lists this clone with a count of one. The chain employs TRBV9 and TRBJ2-1; 8 bases match TRBD2. Germline CDR1 is SGDLS and CDR2 is YYNGEE. There are 15 residues in the CDR3. The trim removed 2 bases at V and 1 base at J, leaving 2 bases unmatched. CDR3 DNA: TGTGCCAGCAGCGTGAGCGGGAGTTCCTACAATGAGCAGTTCTTC. The encoded protein is CASSVSGSSYNEQFF.

On this clone: Likely a read error: the CDR3 ends without its conserved phenylalanine or tryptophan. The limits of the CDR3 on the DNA are not certain, so only TCRdb's listed CDR3 is given. The chain is built from TRBV20-1 and TRBJ2-7; the table names TRBD2, a call not compared with the DNA. The CDR3 is made up of 10 amino acids, end residues included. The germline V gene encodes CDR1 DFQATT and CDR2 SNEGSKA (reference sequence). The CDR3: CSARESFQRE.

The J gene is TRBJ1-1, the V gene TRBV5-4; 11 bases align to TRBD1. The germline V gene encodes CDR1 SGHNT and CDR2 YYREEE (reference sequence). Trimming removed 2 bases from V and 4 bases from J; junction bases left unmatched: 4. The CDR3 covers 15 residues. Here the CDR3 DNA reads TGTGCCAGCAGCTTCCCCGGGACAGGGGGCACTGAAGCTTTCTTT. It specifies CASSFPGTGGTEAFF.

V usage is TRBV21-1 and J usage is TRBJ2-7; the table's D gene call, TRBD1, was not cross checked with the DNA. TRBV21-1 has pseudogene status. This CDR3 comprises 16 residues. The CDR3 nucleotides are TGTGCCAGCAGCCCTCGAAGAGGGGACAGGGGCTACGAGCAGTACTTC. Encoded protein: CASSPRRGDRGYEQYF.